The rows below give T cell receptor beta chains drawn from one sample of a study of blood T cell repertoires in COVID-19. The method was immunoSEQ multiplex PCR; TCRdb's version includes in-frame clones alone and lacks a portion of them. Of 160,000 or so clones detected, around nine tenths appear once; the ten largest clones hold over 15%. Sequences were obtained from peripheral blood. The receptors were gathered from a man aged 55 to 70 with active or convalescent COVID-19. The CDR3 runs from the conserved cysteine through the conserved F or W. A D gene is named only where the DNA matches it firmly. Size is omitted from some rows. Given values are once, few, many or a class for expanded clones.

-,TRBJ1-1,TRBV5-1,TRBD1,CASSLGQGPAFF,TGCGCCAGCAGCTTGGGACAGGGGCCAGCTTTCTTT
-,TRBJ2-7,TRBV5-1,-,CASSLWSAGLTYEQYF,TGCGCCAGCAGCTTGTGGTCCGCAGGTTTAACCTACGAGCAGTACTTC
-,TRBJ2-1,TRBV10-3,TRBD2,CAIRPGTRGYNEQFF,TGTGCCATCAGGCCCGGGACTAGGGGGTACAATGAGCAATTCTTC
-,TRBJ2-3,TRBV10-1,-,CASSPMSRGNTDTQYF,TGCGCCAGCAGTCCCATGAGTCGCGGGAACACAGATACGCAGTATTTT
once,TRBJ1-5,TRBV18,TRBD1,CASSRGQGENQPQHF,TGTGCCAGCTCCCGTGGACAGGGGGAGAATCAGCCCCAGCATTTT
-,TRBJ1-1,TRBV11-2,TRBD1,CASSVDRVNTEAFF,TGTGCCAGCAGCGTTGACAGGGTTAACACTGAAGCTTTCTTT
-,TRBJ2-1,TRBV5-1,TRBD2,CASSLGLAGGYNEQFF,TGCGCCAGCAGCTTGGGTCTAGCGGGCGGTTACAATGAGCAGTTCTTC
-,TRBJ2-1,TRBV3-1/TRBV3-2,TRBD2,CASSPLLAGSYNEQFF,TGTGCCAGCAGCCCACTCCTAGCGGGTTCCTACAATGAGCAGTTCTTC
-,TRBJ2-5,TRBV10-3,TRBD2,CAISGPESGRNQETQYF,TGTGCCATCAGTGGGCCAGAAAGCGGGAGAAACCAAGAGACCCAGTACTTC
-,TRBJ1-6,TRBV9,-,CASSSRPLGSPLHF,TGTGCCAGCAGCTCCCGACCCCTCGGGTCACCCCTCCACTTT
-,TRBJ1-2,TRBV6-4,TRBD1,CASSDSFTGVRAGYTF,TGTGCCAGCAGTGACTCTTTCACAGGGGTCAGAGCTGGCTACACCTTC
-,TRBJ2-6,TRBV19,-,CASSPRQSSGANVLTF,TGTGCCAGTAGTCCCAGACAGTCCTCTGGGGCCAACGTCCTGACTTTC
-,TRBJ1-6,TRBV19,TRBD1,CASSIRGETGIPLAPLHF,TGTGCCAGTAGTATAAGGGGCGAGACAGGGATCCCCTTGGCACCCCTCCACTTT
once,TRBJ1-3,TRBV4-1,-,CASSALSQGNTIYF,TGCGCCAGCAGCGCTTTATCGCAGGGAAACACCATATATTTT
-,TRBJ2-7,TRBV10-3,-,CAISESGLYEQYF,TGTGCCATCAGTGAGTCGGGACTTTACGAGCAGTACTTC
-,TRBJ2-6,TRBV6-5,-,CASSYLRSGANVLTF,TGTGCCAGCAGTTACTTGAGGTCTGGGGCCAACGTCCTGACTTTC
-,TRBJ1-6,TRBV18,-,CASSRDKNSPLHF,TGTGCCAGCTCACGCGACAAGAATTCACCCCTCCACTTT
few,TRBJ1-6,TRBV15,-,CATSRASGARNSPLHF,TGTGCCACCAGCAGAGCTTCAGGGGCGCGAAATTCACCCCTCCACTTT